One and the same sample provided the 8 T cell receptor beta chains below, sequenced in a study of cytomegalovirus exposure and HLA in healthy donors. This PCR relied on a set of 60 Vbeta primers and 13 Jbeta primers. TCRdb keeps only in-frame clones here, not all; method: immunoSEQ multiplex PCR. The top ten hold over 8.5% of the sample, which has around 110,000 clones, around 62% seen once. The sequenced material came from PBMCs. These receptors were collected from a woman between 35 and 50 years old in good health and CMV-seropositive.

V is TRBV27 and J is TRBJ2-5, with TRBD1 identical over 12 bases. V lost 6 bases to trimming and J lost 1 base; unmatched junction nucleotides: 15. This CDR3 spans 19 amino acids. The germline CDR1 and CDR2 sequences are MNHEY and SMNVEV (reference sequence). The CDR3 spells CASRILGTGGAGPQETQYF. DNA for the CDR3: TGTGCCAGCAGGATACTTGGGACAGGGGGCGCAGGCCCCCAAGAGACCCAGTACTTC.

This clone was found a few times. The chain carries TRBV5-8 and TRBJ1-1; perhaps TRBD1 as D (5 bases). The length of the CDR3 is 13 residues. Germline CDR1 SGHTS, CDR2 YDEGEE. Trimming shortened V by 3 bases and J by 4 bases, and 10 bases separated the two germline ends. In DNA form, the CDR3 reads TGTGCCAGCAGCTCCCAGGGAGGCACTGAAGCTTTCTTT. As protein: CASSSQGGTEAFF.

The chain is built from TRBV27 and TRBJ2-7; 7 bases line up with TRBD1. V shed 3 bases, J shed 1 base, and the junction held 6 bases outside the gene matches. Germline V gene lookup returns CDR1 MNHEY and CDR2 SMNVEV (reference sequence). The CDR3 spans 15 residues. CDR3 DNA sequence: TGTGCCAGCAGTTTTCAGGGCAGGGGGTCCTACGAGCAGTACTTC. Residues: CASSFQGRGSYEQYF.

V and J are TRBV5-1 and TRBJ1-1; D is possibly TRBD1 (6 bases). From germline, CDR1 is SGHRS and CDR2 YFSETQ. Trimming took off 4 bases at V and 2 bases at J, with 12 bases between the two ends. This CDR3 contains 14 residues. CDR3 coding DNA: TGCGCCAGCAGCCTTGGACAGCCTAACACTGAAGCTTTCTTT. Amino acid sequence: CASSLGQPNTEAFF.

Of note for this clone: Other DNA sequences in the same sample also yield this CDR3. CDR3 region: CASSLGQNTEAFF. Here the CDR3 DNA reads TGTGCCAGCAGCTTAGGACAGAACACTGAAGCTTTCTTT. The V call is TRBV7-2, the J call TRBJ1-1; D unresolved. Germline CDR1 and CDR2: SGHTA and FQGNSA. The CDR3 length is 13 residues. Trimming removed 1 base from V and 1 base from J, with 4 bases in between.

A few counts support this clone. The chain recombines TRBV5-1 with TRBJ2-1; D perhaps matches TRBD1 (5 bases). The CDR3 runs to 15 residues. V was trimmed by 0 bases and J by 7 bases, leaving 14 bases between them. From germline, CDR1 is SGHRS and CDR2 YFSETQ. Here the CDR3 reads CASSLGGGDSNEQFF. The CDR3 nucleotides are TGCGCCAGCAGCTTGGGGGGCGGAGATTCAAATGAGCAGTTCTTC.

V is TRBV2 and J is TRBJ2-7; D possibly corresponds to TRBD1 (5 bases). CDR1 is SNHLY, CDR2 FYNNEI, per germline. The germline V and J ends were trimmed by 7 bases and 5 bases, with 15 bases remaining between them. CDR3 size: 13 residues. CDR3 region: CASMYDRNHEQYF. CDR3 DNA: TGTGCCAGCATGTACGACAGAAACCACGAGCAGTACTTC.

The V call is TRBV5-1, the J call TRBJ2-7, with D tentatively TRBD1 (5 bases). The CDR3 is 14 residues long. CDR1 and CDR2 from the germline V gene are SGHRS and YFSETQ. Deletions cut 1 base from V and 5 bases from J, with 13 bases between. CDR3 DNA: TGCGCCAGCAGCTTGATAAACCCAGGGCACGAGCAGTACTTC. The encoded protein is CASSLINPGHEQYF.